The clone carrying this T cell receptor (beta chain) was seen at least ten times. Antigen unknown. This sample was included in a study of blood T cells in healthy people across ages. The CDR3 spans 14 residues. Trimming removed 10 bases at V and 5 bases at J, with 18 bases between. Germline-derived CDR1 and CDR2 are ENHRY and SYGVKD. Isolation recovered at least 6.5 million PBMCs from every sample. Findings and caveats of the study: Roughly linear age-related decline in beta diversity appeared, significant by age approximately 43.

A sample-barcoded 5' primer and a J-beta primer mix were used in a second PCR of about 7 to 12 cycles. Each cDNA molecule was tagged by a template-switch adaptor with 12 random nucleotides. TCRdb ran MiXCR on the 5' RACE reads and lists one entry per CDR3 protein. The table includes some 710,000 distinct CDR3 sequences, about 42% detected once. The sample taken for sequencing was blood. The V and J genes are TRBV10-3 and TRBJ2-1; tentative D call: TRBD2 (5 bases). This sequence originates from an older man in good health. The CDR3 nucleotides read TGTGCCACCACCTCGGCCCCGCGGGACAATGAGCAGTTCTTC. Its translation is CATTSAPRDNEQFF.